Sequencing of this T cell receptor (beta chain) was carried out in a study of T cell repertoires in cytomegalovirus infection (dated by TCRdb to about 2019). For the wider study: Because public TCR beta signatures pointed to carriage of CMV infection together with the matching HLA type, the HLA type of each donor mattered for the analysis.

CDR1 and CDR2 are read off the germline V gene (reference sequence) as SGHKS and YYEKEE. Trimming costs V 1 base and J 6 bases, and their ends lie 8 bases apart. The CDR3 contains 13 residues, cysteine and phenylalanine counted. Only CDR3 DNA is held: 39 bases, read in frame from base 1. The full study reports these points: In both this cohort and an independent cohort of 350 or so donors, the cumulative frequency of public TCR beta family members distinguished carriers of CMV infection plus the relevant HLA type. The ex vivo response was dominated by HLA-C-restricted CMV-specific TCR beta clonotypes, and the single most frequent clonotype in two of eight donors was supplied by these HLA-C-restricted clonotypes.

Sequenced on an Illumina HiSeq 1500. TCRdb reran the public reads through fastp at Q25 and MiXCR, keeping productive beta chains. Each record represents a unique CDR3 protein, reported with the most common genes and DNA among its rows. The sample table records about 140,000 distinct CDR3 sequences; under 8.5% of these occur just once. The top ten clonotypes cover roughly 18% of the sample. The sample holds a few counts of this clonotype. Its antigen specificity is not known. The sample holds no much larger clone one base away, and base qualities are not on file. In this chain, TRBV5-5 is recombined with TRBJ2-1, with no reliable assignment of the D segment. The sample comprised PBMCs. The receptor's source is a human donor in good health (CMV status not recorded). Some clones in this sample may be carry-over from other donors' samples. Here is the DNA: TGTGCCAGCAGCTTGAAGGGAAGCAATGAGCAGTTCTTC. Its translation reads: CASSLKGSNEQFF. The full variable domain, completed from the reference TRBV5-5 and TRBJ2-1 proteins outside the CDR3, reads DAGVTQSPTHLIKTRGQQVTLRCSPISGHKSVSWYQQVLGQGPQFIFQYYEKEERGRGNFPDRFSARQFPNYSSELNVNALLLGDSALYLCASSLKGSNEQFFGPGTRLTVL.